This TCR beta chain came from a study of T cells in Graves' hyperthyroidism and ophthalmopathy. The overall study: Peripheral blood was acquired at first diagnosis, ahead of any therapy whatsoever.

This clonotype was observed many times. Amplification yielded TCR beta CDR3 regions, with RNA transcripts as the source. Primed by the HTBI set, a first-round RT-PCR was run on the TCR CDR3. TCRdb processed the multiplex PCR reads anew with MiXCR; each CDR3 protein has one entry. The sample includes roughly 750,000 distinct CDR3 sequences, around 17% of them seen just once. Germline CDR1 reads MDHEN; CDR2 reads SYDVKM. Trimming took off 6 bases at V and 2 bases at J, with 26 bases between the two ends. CDR3 length equals 20 residues. Stable disease denoted Graves' hyperthyroidism without ophthalmopathy progression within 18 months. PBMCs were sourced from roughly 9.3 ml fresh peripheral blood.

The material sequenced was blood. The sequence was collected from a man between 18 and 29 years old with Graves' hyperthyroidism. This chain links TRBV28 with TRBJ2-6; tentative D call: TRBD1 (6 bases). The CDR3 coding sequence is TGTGCCAGCAGGCAGCGTCGGACAGTTAATAGAAGCGCTGGGGCCAACGTCCTGACTTTC. Translated: CASRQRRTVNRSAGANVLTF. The full variable domain, in which reference TRBV28 and TRBJ2-6 provide the parts outside the CDR3, is DVKVTQSSRYLVKRTGEKVFLECVQDMDHENMFWYRQDPGLGLRLIYFSYDVKMKEKGDIPEGYSVSREKKERFSLILESASTNQTSMYLCASRQRRTVNRSAGANVLTFGAGSRLTVL.